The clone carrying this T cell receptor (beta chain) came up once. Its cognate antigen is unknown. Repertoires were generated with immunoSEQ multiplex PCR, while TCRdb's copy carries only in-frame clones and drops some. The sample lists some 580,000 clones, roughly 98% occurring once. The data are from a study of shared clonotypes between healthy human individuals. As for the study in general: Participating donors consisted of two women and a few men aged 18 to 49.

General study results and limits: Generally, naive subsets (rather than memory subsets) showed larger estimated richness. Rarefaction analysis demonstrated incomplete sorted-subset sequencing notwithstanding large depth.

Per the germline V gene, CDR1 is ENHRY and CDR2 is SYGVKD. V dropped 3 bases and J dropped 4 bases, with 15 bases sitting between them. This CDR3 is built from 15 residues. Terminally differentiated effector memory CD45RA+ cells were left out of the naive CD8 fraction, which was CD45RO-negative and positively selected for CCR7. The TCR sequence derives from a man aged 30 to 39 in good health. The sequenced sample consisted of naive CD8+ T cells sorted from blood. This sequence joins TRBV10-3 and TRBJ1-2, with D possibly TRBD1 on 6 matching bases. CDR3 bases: TGTGCCATCAGTGAATCAGGGGCGGTTGGCTATGGCTACACCTTC. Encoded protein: CAISESGAVGYGYTF.